The 7 T cell receptor delta chains below come from one sample, sequenced in a study of gamma-delta T cells after stem cell transplantation. TCRdb repeated clone calling on the RT-PCR reads with CATT. The sample lists 10,000 to 13,000 delta-chain clones; around 42% were seen once. Input material: gamma-delta T cells. Receptors were obtained from a human donor. It is not recorded whose cells these are; they may come from a transplant donor.

V gene TRDV3 combines with J gene TRDJ1, with 12 positions matching TRDD3. The J segment lost 5 bases and the V segment lost 0 bases, leaving 13 bases of the junction unmatched. Germline CDR1 and CDR2: TVYSNPD and GDNSRS (reference sequence). The CDR3 contains 17 residues. In nucleotides, the CDR3 is TGTGCCTTTAGAAGTTTCTGGGGGATACGGATCGCGGATAAACTCATCTTT. It yields the protein CAFRSFWGIRIADKLIF.

This chain connects TRDV2 to TRDJ2; 7 bases align to TRDD3. The CDR3 is 15 amino acids. Germline V gene lookup returns CDR1 GEAIGNYY and CDR2 EKD. Germline trimming cut 3 bases from V and 8 bases from J; bases unmatched to any gene: 11. As DNA, the CDR3 is TGTGCCTGTGACCGTCGGGGGGATCGGGCGGCACAACTCTTCTTT. This gives the protein CACDRRGDRAAQLFF.

V usage is TRDV2 and J usage is TRDJ1; perhaps TRDD3 as D (5 bases). The CDR3 length is 19 residues. Trimming took off 2 bases at V and 0 bases at J, with 24 bases between the two ends. The germline gives CDR1 GEAIGNYY, CDR2 EKD. CDR3 sequence: CACDSSRKGTTFYTDKLIF. Written as DNA, the CDR3 is TGTGCCTGTGACAGCAGCAGAAAGGGGACTACCTTTTACACCGATAAACTCATCTTT.

As for this clone: This sample also contains other DNA sequences that code for the same CDR3. The chain uses TRDV2 and TRDJ3; the match to TRDD3 covers 7 bases. The CDR3 is 18 amino acids. Losses at the gene ends were 1 base for V and 2 bases for J; bases not matched to a gene: 7. The germline V gene has CDR1 GEAIGNYY and CDR2 EKD. CDR3 residues: CACDTRGIQAWDTRQMFF. CDR3 DNA: TGTGCCTGTGACACGCGGGGGATCCAGGCCTGGGACACCCGACAGATGTTTTTC.

The rearrangement links TRDV2 to TRDJ3; tentative D call: TRDD3 (5 bases). Germline CDR1 and CDR2: GEAIGNYY and EKD. This CDR3 is built from 16 residues. Trimming took off 3 bases at V and 22 bases at J, with 30 bases between the two ends. The chain's CDR3 is CACDLGLSWDTRHIFF. CDR3 sequence (DNA): TGTGCCTGTGACCTTGGGCTCTCCTGGGACACCCGCCATATATTTTTC.

As to this clone: Being one base from a much bigger clone, this may be a read error. Other DNA sequences in the same sample also yield this CDR3. The V and J genes are TRDV3 and TRDJ1; 7 bases line up with TRDD2. This CDR3 has 17 residues. The V segment lost 4 bases and the J segment 0 bases; nucleotides outside the gene matches: 17. CDR1 is TVYSNPD and CDR2 is GDNSRS in the germline V gene (reference sequence). Written as DNA, the CDR3 is TGTGCCTCTTCTTCCTTTCCTACGCCCCTGTACACCGATAAACTCATCTTT. Its protein product is CASSSFPTPLYTDKLIF.

V and J are TRDV1 and TRDJ1; tentatively, D is TRDD3 (7 bases). Trimming pared 0 bases from V and 1 base from J, leaving 33 bases between. The CDR3 runs to 23 residues. Germline V gene sequence: CDR1 TSWWSYY, CDR2 QGS. The DNA of the CDR3 is TGTGCTCTTGGGGAACTTATTCCTAACAATGTACTGGGGCCAAACCCGTTCACCGATAAACTCATCTTT. Amino acid sequence: CALGELIPNNVLGPNPFTDKLIF.